Given below is one TCR beta chain in context. This specimen belongs to a study of blood T cell repertoires in COVID-19. The CDR3 is 13 residues long. Trimming cost V 2 bases and J 6 bases, with 8 bases left between them. Clones were sequenced by immunoSEQ multiplex PCR, and TCRdb holds only the in-frame ones, with some missing. Of a few hundred thousand clones in the sample, 88% were seen once. The sequenced sample consisted of peripheral blood. This clonotype was obtained from a man older than 75 with acute or convalescent COVID-19. This chain connects TRBV12-3 or TRBV12-4 to TRBJ2-1; the D is unclear. The CDR3 DNA reads as TGTGCCAGCAGTTTATTTCCGTCCAATGAGCAGTTCTTC. It encodes CASSLFPSNEQFF.